These 6 T cell receptor beta chains were sequenced from one sample in a study of shared clonotypes between healthy human individuals. The method was immunoSEQ multiplex PCR; TCRdb's version includes in-frame clones alone and lacks a portion of them. The sample includes approximately 97,000 clones, around two thirds of them seen just once. The specimen was memory CD8+ T cells sorted from blood. Subset defined: CD45RO+ cells pooled with CCR7-negative TemRA cells. The receptors originated from a man aged 25-45 years in good health.

The V gene is TRBV5-4, the J gene TRBJ2-7, with TRBD2 matching 7 bases. V lost 3 bases, J lost 1 base, and 4 bases stayed unmatched. The germline V gene has CDR1 SGHNT and CDR2 YYREEE (reference sequence). The CDR3 sequence is 14 residues long. DNA for the CDR3: TGTGCCAGCAGCTGGGGGGGACTTTCCTACGAGCAGTACTTC. Its protein is CASSWGGLSYEQYF. Filled out from reference TRBV5-4 and TRBJ2-7, the complete variable domain reads ETGVTQSPTHLIKTRGQQVTLRCSSQSGHNTVSWYQQALGQGPQFIFQYYREEENGRGNFPPRFSGLQFPNYSSELNVNALELDDSALYLCASSWGGLSYEQYFGPGTRLTVT.

This clone was found once. A read error is likely here: a far larger clone is one base away. This sample also contains other DNA sequences that code for the same CDR3. The V and J genes are TRBV6-6 and TRBJ2-7; no clear D gene. Looked up from germline, CDR1 is MNHNY and CDR2 is SVGAGI (reference sequence). The CDR3 is made up of 11 amino acids. The DNA of the CDR3 is TGCGCCAGCGCTAGTCTTTACGAGCAGTACTTC. Residues: CASASLYEQYF.

In its sample, this clone was seen once. The genes are TRBV4-3 and TRBJ1-2; tentatively, D is TRBD1 (6 bases). The V end lost 4 bases, the J end lost 8 bases, and 17 bases lay between the germline ends. This CDR3 has 14 residues. Looked up from germline, CDR1 is LGHNA and CDR2 is YSLEER. The DNA for the CDR3 is TGCGCCAGCAGCCGCCGAACAGGGTCCGAAGGCTACACCTTC. It specifies CASSRRTGSEGYTF.

This chain joins TRBV5-3 and TRBJ2-1; maybe TRBD2 (6 bases). TRBV5-3 is sorted into the ORF group, with uncertain function. V was shortened by 10 bases and J by 5 bases, with 13 bases between the two germline ends. The CDR3 contains 12 residues. CDR3 loop: CAPPRGNNEQFF. The CDR3 nucleotides read TGTGCCCCACCGCGGGGCAACAATGAGCAGTTCTTC.

The chain couples TRBV6-6 to TRBJ1-1; perhaps TRBD1 as D (5 bases). Germline loops: CDR1 MNHNY, CDR2 SVGAGI (reference sequence). CDR3 length: 15 amino acids. Trimming stripped 6 bases from V and 1 base from J, with 15 bases between. CDR3 loop: CASSRVIRGNTEAFF. Here the CDR3 DNA reads TGTGCCAGCAGCAGGGTGATCCGGGGGAACACTGAAGCTTTCTTT.

This chain uses TRBV19 with TRBJ1-5; D is unclear. The V gene lost 5 bases and the J gene lost 4 bases, with 21 bases spanning the gap. This CDR3 contains 17 residues. Germline CDR1 LNHDA, CDR2 SQIVND (reference sequence). The chain's CDR3 is CASSPIVTRIGNQPQHF. CDR3 nucleotides: TGTGCCAGTAGTCCCATAGTAACACGGATAGGTAATCAGCCCCAGCATTTT.